The TCR beta chain under discussion was sequenced for a study of shared clonotypes between healthy human individuals. Study-level background: For every donor, three CD4 naive, three CD4 memory, two CD8 naive and one CD8 memory plates were used.

Only Caucasian adults living in Nashville, Tennessee served as donors. The authors ran the assay at deep level. Here immunoSEQ multiplex PCR was the method, and the copy in TCRdb shows in-frame clones only, minus some. The data contain around 690,000 clones, less than 95% of them singletons. Study-wide results and caveats: Blood was the sole source, and tissue repertoires probably differ.

The CDR3 is 12 amino acids. V lost 2 bases to trimming and J lost 10 bases, with 10 bases between them. Germline CDR1 reads WSHSY; CDR2 reads SAAADI. A word on this clone: What it binds is unknown.

The sequenced sample consisted of memory CD8+ T cells from PBMCs. The subset is: CD45RO+ cells pooled with CCR7-negative TemRA cells. This clonotype was sampled from a man between 18 and 29 years old in good health. Some clones in this sample may be carry-over from other donors' samples. The rearrangement uses TRBV10-2 and TRBJ2-3, with D possibly TRBD2 on 6 matching bases. The CDR3 is CASSEAGSAQYF. CDR3 bases: TGCGCCAGCAGTGAGGCGGGGAGCGCGCAGTATTTT.